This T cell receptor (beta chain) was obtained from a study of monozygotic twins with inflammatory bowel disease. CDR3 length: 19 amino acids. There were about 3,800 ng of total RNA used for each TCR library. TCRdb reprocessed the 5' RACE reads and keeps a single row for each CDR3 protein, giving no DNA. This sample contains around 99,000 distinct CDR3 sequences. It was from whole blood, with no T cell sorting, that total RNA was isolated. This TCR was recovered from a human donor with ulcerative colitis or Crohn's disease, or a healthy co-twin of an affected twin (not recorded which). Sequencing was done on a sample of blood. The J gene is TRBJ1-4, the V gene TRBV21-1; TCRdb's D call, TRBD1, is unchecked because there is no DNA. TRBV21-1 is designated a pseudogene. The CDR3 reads CASSKSEPGGKATNEKLFF.